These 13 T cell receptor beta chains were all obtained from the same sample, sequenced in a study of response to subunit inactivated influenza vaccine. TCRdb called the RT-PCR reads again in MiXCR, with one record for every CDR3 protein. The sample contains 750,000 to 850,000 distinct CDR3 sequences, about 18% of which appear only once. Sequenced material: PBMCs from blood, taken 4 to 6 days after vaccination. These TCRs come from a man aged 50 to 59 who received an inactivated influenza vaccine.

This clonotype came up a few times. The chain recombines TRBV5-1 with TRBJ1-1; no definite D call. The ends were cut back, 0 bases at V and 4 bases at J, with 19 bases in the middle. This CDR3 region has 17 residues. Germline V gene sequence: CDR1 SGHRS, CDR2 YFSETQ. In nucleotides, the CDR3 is TGCGCCAGCAGCTTGGACGATCGAGTCATGATCGGCACTGAAGCTTTCTTT. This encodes CASSLDDRVMIGTEAFF.

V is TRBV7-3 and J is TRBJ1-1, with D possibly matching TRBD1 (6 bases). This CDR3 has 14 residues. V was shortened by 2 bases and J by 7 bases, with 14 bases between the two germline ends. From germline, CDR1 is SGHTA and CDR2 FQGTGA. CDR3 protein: CASSLGGGLSEAFF. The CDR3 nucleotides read TGTGCCAGCAGCTTAGGAGGGGGATTAAGTGAAGCTTTCTTT. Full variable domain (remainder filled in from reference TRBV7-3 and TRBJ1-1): GAGVSQTPSNKVTEKGKYVELRCDPISGHTALYWYRQSLGQGPEFLIYFQGTGAADDSGLPNDRFFAVRPEGSVSTLKIQRTERGDSAVYLCASSLGGGLSEAFFGQGTRLTVV.

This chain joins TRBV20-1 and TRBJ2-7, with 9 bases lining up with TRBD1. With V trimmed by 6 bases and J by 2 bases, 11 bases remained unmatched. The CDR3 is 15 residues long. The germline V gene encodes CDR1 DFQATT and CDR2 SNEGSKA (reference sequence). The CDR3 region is CSATAGQGKTYEQYF. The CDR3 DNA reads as TGCAGTGCAACGGCGGGACAGGGAAAAACCTACGAGCAGTACTTC.

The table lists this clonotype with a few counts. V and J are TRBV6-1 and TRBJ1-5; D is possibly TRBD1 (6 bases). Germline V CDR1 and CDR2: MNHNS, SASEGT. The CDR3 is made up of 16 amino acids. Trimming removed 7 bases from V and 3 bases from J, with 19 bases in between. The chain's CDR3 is CASTPGGWTVNQPQHF. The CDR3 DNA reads TGTGCCAGCACCCCGGGGGGTTGGACAGTCAATCAGCCCCAGCATTTT.

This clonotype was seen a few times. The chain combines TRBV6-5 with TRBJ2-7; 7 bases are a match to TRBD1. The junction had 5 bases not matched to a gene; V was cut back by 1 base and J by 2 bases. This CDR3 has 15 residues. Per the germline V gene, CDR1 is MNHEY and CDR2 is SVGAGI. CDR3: CASSYLRDSPYEQYF. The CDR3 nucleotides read TGTGCCAGCAGTTACTTACGGGACAGCCCCTACGAGCAGTACTTC.

The CDR3 DNA reads TGTGCCAGCAGCGTAGGTGAGACCATGAACACTGAAGCTTTCTTT. This encodes CASSVGETMNTEAFF. V and J are TRBV9 and TRBJ1-1; D uncertain. Trimming took off 0 bases at V and 0 bases at J, with 9 bases between the two ends. The germline V gene encodes CDR1 SGDLS and CDR2 YYNGEE. The CDR3 consists of 15 residues. The variable domain in full, completed from reference TRBV9 and TRBJ1-1, reads DSGVTQTPKHLITATGQRVTLRCSPRSGDLSVYWYQQSLDQGLQFLIQYYNGEERAKGNILERFSAQQFPDLHSELNLSSLELGDSALYFCASSVGETMNTEAFFGQGTRLTVV.

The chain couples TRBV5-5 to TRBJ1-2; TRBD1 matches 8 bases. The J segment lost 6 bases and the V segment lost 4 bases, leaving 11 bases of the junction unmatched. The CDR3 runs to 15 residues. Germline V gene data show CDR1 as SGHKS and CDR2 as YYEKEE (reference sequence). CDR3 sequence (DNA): TGTGCCAGCAGCCCACTGGGACAGGTCGTTGATGGCTACACCTTC. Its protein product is CASSPLGQVVDGYTF. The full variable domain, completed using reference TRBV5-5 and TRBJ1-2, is DAGVTQSPTHLIKTRGQQVTLRCSPISGHKSVSWYQQVLGQGPQFIFQYYEKEERGRGNFPDRFSARQFPNYSSELNVNALLLGDSALYLCASSPLGQVVDGYTFGSGTRLTVV.

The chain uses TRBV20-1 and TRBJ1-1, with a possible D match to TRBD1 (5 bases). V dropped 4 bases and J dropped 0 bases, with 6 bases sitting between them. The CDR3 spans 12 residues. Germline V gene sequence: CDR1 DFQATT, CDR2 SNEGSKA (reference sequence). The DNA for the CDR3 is TGCAGTGCTAAACAGGTGAACACTGAAGCTTTCTTT. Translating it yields CSAKQVNTEAFF.

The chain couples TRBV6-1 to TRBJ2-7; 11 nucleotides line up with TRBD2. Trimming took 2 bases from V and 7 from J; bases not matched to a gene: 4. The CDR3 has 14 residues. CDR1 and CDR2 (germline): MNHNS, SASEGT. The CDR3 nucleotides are TGTGCCAGCAGTGAACTAGCGGGAGGTTGGGAGCAGTACTTC. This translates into CASSELAGGWEQYF.

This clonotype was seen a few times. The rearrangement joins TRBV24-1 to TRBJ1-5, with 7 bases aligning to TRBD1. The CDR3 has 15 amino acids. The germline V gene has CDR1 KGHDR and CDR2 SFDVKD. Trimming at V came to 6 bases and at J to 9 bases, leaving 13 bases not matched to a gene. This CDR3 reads CATSPVTGEQLPQHF. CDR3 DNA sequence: TGTGCCACCAGTCCCGTAACAGGGGAGCAATTGCCCCAGCATTTT.

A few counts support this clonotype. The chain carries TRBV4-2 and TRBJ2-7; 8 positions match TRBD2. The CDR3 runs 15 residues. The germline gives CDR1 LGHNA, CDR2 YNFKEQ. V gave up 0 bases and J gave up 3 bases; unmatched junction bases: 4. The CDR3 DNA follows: TGTGCCAGCAGCCAAGAAGCGGGAGAAATCTACGAGCAGTACTTC. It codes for CASSQEAGEIYEQYF.

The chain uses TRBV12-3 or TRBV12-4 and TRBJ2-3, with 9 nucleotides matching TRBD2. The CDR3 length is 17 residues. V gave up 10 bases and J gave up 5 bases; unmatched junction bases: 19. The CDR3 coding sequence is TGTGCCACCATGGGAGCGGGGGGCTCCGGTCGAGGAGATACGCAGTATTTT. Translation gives CATMGAGGSGRGDTQYF.

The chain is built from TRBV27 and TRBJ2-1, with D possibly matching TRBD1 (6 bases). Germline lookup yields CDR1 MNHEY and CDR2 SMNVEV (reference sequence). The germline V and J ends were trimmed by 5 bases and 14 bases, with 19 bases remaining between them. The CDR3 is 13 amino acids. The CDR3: CASSKRDTLQEFF. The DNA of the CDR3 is TGTGCCAGCAGTAAACGGGACACCTTACAGGAGTTCTTC.